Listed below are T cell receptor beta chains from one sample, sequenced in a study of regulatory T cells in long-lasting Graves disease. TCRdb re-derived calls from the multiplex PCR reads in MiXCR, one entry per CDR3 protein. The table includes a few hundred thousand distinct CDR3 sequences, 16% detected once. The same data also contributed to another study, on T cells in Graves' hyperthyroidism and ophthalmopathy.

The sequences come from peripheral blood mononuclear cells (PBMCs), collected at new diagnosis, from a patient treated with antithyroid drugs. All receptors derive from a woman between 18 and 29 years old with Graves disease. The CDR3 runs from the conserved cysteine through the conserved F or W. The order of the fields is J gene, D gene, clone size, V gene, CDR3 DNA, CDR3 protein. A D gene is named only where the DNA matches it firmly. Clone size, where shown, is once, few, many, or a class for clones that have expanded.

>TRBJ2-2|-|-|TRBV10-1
TGCGCCAGCAGCCAGTCGGAAGCGCCCGGGGAGCTGTTTTTT
CASSQSEAPGELFF
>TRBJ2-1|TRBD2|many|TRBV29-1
TGCAGCGTTGGTGCCCCCGGGACTAGCGGGATGAGGATGGGGTCTGAGGAGCAGTTCTTC
CSVGAPGTSGMRMGSEEQFF
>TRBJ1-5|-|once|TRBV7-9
TGTGCCAGCAGGAACGGGCAGGGCAATCAGCCCCAGCATTTT
CASRNGQGNQPQHF
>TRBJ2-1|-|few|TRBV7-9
TGTGCCAGCAGCTTATCCGTAGAGTGGAATGAGCAGTTCTTC
CASSLSVEWNEQFF
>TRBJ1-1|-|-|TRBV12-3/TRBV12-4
TGTGCCAGCAGTGACAATCGGAGAACTGAAGCTTTCTTT
CASSDNRRTEAFF
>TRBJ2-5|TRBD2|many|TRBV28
TGTGCCAGCAGCCCGACTAGCGGGAGGAAAGAGACCCAGTACTTC
CASSPTSGRKETQYF
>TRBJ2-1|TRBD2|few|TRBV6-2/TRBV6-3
TGTGCCAGCAGGGGACTAGGACTAGCGGACTACAATGAGCAGTTCTTC
CASRGLGLADYNEQFF
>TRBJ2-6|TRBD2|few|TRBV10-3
TGTGCCATCAGTGCTAGCGGGGGCTCTGGGGCCAACGTCCTGACTTTC
CAISASGGSGANVLTF
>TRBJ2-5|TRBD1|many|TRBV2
TGTGCCAGCAGTGAAACGACAGGGGGCATTGAGACCCAGTACTTC
CASSETTGGIETQYF
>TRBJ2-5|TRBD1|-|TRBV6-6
TGTGCCAGCAGTTACTCGCTGTTGCAGGGGGCTGGTAGCAGCCAAGAGACCCAGTACTTC
CASSYSLLQGAGSSQETQYF
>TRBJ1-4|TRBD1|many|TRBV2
TGTGCCAGCAGGTCACAGGGGGCTCTGGGGGAAAAACTGTTTTTT
CASRSQGALGEKLFF
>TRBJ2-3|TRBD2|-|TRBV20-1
TGCAGTGCTAGCGGGGGGAGCACAGATATGCAGTATTTT
CSASGGSTDMQYF
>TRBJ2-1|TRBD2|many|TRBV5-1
TGTGCCAGCAGCCTACCGGGACTAGGATACAATGAGCAGTTCTTC
CASSLPGLGYNEQFF
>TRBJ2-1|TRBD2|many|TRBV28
TGTGCCAGCAGTCCTGGTCGGGGGGTTCACAATGAGCAGTTCTTC
CASSPGRGVHNEQFF
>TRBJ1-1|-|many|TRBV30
TGTGCCTGGAGCAAAGCCACATCGGCTTTCTTT
CAWSKATSAFF
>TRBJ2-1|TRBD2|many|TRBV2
TGTGCCAGCATGACCCGGACTAGCCGAGAGCAGTTCTTC
CASMTRTSREQFF
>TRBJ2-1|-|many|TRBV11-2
TGTGCCAGCAGCTTAGACGCACTTCCCGTCGAGATGGCAAATGAGCAGTTCTTC
CASSLDALPVEMANEQFF
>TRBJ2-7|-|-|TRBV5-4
TGCGCCAGCAGCCAAGATTACAGCGGGCCTACCTACGAGCAGTACTTC
CASSQDYSGPTYEQYF
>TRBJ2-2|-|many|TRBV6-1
TGTGCCATATCCGGGACGGTAACCGGGGAGCTGTTTTTT
CAISGTVTGELFF
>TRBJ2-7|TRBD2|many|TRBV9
TGTGCCAGCAGCGTAGATACAGCGGGGGACGAGCAGTACTTC
CASSVDTAGDEQYF
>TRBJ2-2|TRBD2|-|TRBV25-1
TGTGCCAGCAGTGCGGGACTAGCGGGACGCGGAACCGGGGAGCTGTTTTTT
CASSAGLAGRGTGELFF
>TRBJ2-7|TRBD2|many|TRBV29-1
TGCAGCTTCCGACTAGCGGCGTCCTACGAGCAGTACTTC
CSFRLAASYEQYF